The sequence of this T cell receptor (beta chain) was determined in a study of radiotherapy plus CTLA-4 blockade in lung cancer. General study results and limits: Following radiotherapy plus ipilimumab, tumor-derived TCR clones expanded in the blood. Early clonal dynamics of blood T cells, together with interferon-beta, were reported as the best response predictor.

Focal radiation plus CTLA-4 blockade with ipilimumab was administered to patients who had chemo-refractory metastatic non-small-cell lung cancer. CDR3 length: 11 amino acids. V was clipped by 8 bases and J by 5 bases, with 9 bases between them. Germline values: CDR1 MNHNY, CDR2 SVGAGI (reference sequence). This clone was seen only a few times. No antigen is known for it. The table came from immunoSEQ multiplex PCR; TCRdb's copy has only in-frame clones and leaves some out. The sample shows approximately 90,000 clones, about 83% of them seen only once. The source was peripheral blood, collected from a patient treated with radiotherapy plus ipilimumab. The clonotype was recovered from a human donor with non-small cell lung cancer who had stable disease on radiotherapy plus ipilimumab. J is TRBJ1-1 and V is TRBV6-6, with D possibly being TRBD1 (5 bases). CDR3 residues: CASGQGTEAFF. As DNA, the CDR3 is TGTGCCAGCGGCCAGGGAACTGAAGCTTTCTTT.